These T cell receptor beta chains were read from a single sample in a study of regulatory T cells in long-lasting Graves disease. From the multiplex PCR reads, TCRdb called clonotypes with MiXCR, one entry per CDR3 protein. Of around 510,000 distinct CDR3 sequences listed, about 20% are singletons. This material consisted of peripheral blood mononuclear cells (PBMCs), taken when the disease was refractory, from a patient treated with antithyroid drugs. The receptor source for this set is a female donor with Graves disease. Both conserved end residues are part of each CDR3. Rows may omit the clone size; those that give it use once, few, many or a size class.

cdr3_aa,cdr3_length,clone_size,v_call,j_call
CASSEFRTGLETQYF,15,many,TRBV6-1,TRBJ2-5
CASSLVSGGHTGELFF,16,many,TRBV28,TRBJ2-2
CASSIYGTHDQPQHF,15,.,TRBV19,TRBJ1-5
CASSKADSGANVLTF,15,.,TRBV19,TRBJ2-6
CASSSAQTYYEQYF,14,.,TRBV11-2,TRBJ2-7
CASSPRAEHGQFF,13,many,TRBV7-2,TRBJ2-1
CSATLLAGEGTQYF,14,many,TRBV20-1,TRBJ2-5
CASSLAAGGRSSYEQYF,17,.,TRBV7-2,TRBJ2-7
CASSAAGQTSSYNEQFF,17,.,TRBV10-2,TRBJ2-1
CAWSVWQSPYEQYF,14,few,TRBV30,TRBJ2-7
CASRSNWAGELFF,13,.,TRBV6-2/TRBV6-3,TRBJ2-2
CASGSASSGRVYEQYF,16,.,TRBV6-2/TRBV6-3,TRBJ2-7
CASSQATTIGGYGYTF,16,few,TRBV4-1,TRBJ1-2
CASSLGTGGSNQPQHF,16,many,TRBV7-6,TRBJ1-5
CASSPGFSRHYEQYF,15,many,TRBV7-2,TRBJ2-7
CASSFAGTGTYEQYF,15,few,TRBV7-6,TRBJ2-7
CSARPRTSGRFYEQYF,16,.,TRBV20-1,TRBJ2-7
CASSYSEDSYEQYF,14,.,TRBV6-2/TRBV6-3,TRBJ2-7
CASSHRSGTYEQYF,14,many,TRBV7-2,TRBJ2-7
CASSFLPGGNQPQHF,15,few,TRBV28,TRBJ1-5
CASSSQGQIQETQYF,15,.,TRBV5-5,TRBJ2-5
CASSLGAGAGEKLFF,15,many,TRBV12-3/TRBV12-4,TRBJ1-4
CSGGGQGYEQYF,12,many,TRBV20-1,TRBJ2-7
CASSLSSGSRQPQHF,15,.,TRBV7-2,TRBJ1-5
CALWSSGSEQYF,12,many,TRBV2,TRBJ2-7
CAIRPRDLPSYEQYF,15,.,TRBV10-3,TRBJ2-7
CASNPGQTNTEAFF,14,many,TRBV6-1,TRBJ1-1
CASSLFGSYTGELFF,15,.,TRBV7-9,TRBJ2-2
CASSATGANEQFF,13,once,TRBV9,TRBJ2-1
CASSEFGLGRTGELFF,16,many,TRBV2,TRBJ2-2
CASSRIKTGTRNQPQHF,17,many,TRBV28,TRBJ1-5
CAWRKEGSYEQYF,13,.,TRBV30,TRBJ2-7